Presented here are 3 T cell receptor beta chains from one specimen sequenced in a study of cytomegalovirus exposure and HLA in healthy donors. PCR primers comprised 60 Vbeta and 13 Jbeta primers. Clones were sequenced by immunoSEQ multiplex PCR, and TCRdb holds only the in-frame ones, with some missing. The table has approximately 100,000 clones, around 83% seen once. Sequenced material: PBMCs. The receptors derive from a man aged 25-40 years in good health and CMV-seronegative.

The chain links TRBV7-9 to TRBJ2-5; the D is unclear. The germline gives CDR1 SEHNR, CDR2 FQNEAQ (reference sequence). With 1 base removed from V and 7 bases from J, the gap between germline ends came to 13 bases. The CDR3 totals 14 residues. CDR3 in DNA: TGTGCCAGCAGCTTAGGTCACCCAACGGGGACCCAGTACTTC. This encodes CASSLGHPTGTQYF.

The chain joins TRBV4-1 to TRBJ2-6, with 10 bases lining up with TRBD1. The CDR3 sequence is 19 residues long. With 2 bases clipped from V and 3 bases from J, the junction kept 10 bases outside the gene matches. Germline V gene lookup returns CDR1 MGHRA and CDR2 YSYEKL. CDR3 residues: CASSQRDRGRAYGANVLTF. DNA of the CDR3: TGCGCCAGCAGCCAAAGAGACAGGGGGCGCGCTTATGGGGCCAACGTCCTGACTTTC.

This clone was seen only a few times. The V gene is TRBV10-3, the J gene TRBJ1-1; 9 bases are a match to TRBD1. CDR3 size: 13 residues. Germline loops: CDR1 ENHRY, CDR2 SYGVKD. V shed 8 bases, J shed 4 bases, and the junction held 5 bases outside the gene matches. The CDR3: CAISTGGPTEAFF. In nucleotides, the CDR3 is TGTGCCATCTCTACAGGGGGCCCCACTGAAGCTTTCTTT.